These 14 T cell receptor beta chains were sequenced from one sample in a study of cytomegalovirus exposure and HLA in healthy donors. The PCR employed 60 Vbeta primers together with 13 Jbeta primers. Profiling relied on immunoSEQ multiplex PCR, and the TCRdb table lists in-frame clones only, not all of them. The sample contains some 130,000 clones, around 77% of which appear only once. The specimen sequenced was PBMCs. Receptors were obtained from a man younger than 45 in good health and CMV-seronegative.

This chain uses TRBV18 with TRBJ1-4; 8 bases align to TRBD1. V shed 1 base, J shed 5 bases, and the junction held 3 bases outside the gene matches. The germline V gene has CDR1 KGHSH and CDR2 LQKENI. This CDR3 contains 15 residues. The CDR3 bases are TGTGCCAGCTCACCACGGACAGGGAAAAATGAAAAACTGTTTTTT. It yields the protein CASSPRTGKNEKLFF.

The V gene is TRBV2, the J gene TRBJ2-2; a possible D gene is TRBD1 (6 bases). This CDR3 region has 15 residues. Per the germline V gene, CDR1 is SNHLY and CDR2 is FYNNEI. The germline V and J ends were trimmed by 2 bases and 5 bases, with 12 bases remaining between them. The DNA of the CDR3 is TGTGCCAGCAGTGAACTGGGGGCGAGGACCGGGGAGCTGTTTTTT. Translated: CASSELGARTGELFF.

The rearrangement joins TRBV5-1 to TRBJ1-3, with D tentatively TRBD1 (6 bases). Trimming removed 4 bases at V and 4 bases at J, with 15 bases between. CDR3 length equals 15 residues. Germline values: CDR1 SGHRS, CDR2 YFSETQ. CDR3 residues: CASSDLTGSGNTIYF. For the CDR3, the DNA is TGCGCCAGCAGCGACCTAACAGGGTCCGGAAACACCATATATTTT. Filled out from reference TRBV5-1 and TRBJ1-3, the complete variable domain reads KAGVTQTPRYLIKTRGQQVTLSCSPISGHRSVSWYQQTPGQGLQFLFEYFSETQRNKGNFPGRFSGRQFSNSRSEMNVSTLELGDSALYLCASSDLTGSGNTIYFGEGSWLTVV.

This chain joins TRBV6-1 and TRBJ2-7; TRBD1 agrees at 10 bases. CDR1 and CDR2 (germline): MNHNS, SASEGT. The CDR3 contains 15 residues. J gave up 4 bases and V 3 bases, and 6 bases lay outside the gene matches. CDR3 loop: CASSDATGGIYEQYF. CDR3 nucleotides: TGTGCCAGCAGTGATGCGACAGGGGGCATTTACGAGCAGTACTTC.

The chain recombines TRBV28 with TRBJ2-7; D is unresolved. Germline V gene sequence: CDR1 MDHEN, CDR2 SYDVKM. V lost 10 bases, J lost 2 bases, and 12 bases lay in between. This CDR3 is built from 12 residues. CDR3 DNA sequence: TGTGCCACCCATGCGGCCCCCTACGAGCAGTACTTC. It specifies CATHAAPYEQYF. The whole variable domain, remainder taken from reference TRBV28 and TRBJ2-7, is DVKVTQSSRYLVKRTGEKVFLECVQDMDHENMFWYRQDPGLGLRLIYFSYDVKMKEKGDIPEGYSVSREKKERFSLILESASTNQTSMYLCATHAAPYEQYFGPGTRLTVT.

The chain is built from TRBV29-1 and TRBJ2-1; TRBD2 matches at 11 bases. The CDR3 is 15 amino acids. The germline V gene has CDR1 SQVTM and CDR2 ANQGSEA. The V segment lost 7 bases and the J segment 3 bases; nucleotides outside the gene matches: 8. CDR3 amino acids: CSAGTSGYNYNEQFF. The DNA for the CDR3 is TGCAGCGCTGGGACTAGCGGATATAACTACAATGAGCAGTTCTTC.

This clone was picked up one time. This chain's CDR3 is CASSHQHGGLANHNEQFF. CDR3 coding DNA: TGTGCCAGCAGCCACCAACACGGGGGACTAGCGAACCACAATGAGCAGTTCTTC. This chain joins TRBV4-2 and TRBJ2-1; 10 bases are a match to TRBD2. Germline lookup yields CDR1 LGHNA and CDR2 YNFKEQ. This CDR3 comprises 18 residues. J gave up 5 bases and V 3 bases, and 13 bases lay outside the gene matches.

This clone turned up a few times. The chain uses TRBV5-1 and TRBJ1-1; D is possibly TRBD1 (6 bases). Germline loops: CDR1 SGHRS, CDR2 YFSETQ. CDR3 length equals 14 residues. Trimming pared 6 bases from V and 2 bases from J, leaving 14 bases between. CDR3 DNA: TGCGCCAGCACCCCAGGGGCGTTTAACACTGAAGCTTTCTTT. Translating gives CASTPGAFNTEAFF.

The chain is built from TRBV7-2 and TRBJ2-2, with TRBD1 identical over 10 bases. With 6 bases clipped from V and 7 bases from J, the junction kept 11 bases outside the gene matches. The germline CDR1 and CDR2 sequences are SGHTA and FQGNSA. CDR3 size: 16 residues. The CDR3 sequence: CASSRQGASGRGELFF. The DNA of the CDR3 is TGTGCCAGCAGTAGACAGGGGGCCTCTGGACGCGGGGAGCTGTTTTTT.

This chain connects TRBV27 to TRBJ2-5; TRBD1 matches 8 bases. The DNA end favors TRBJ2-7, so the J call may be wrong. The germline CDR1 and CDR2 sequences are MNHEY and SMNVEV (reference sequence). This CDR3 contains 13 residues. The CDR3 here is CASRDRVPYEQYF. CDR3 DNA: TGTGCCAGCAGGGACAGGGTACCCTACGAGCAGTACTTC.

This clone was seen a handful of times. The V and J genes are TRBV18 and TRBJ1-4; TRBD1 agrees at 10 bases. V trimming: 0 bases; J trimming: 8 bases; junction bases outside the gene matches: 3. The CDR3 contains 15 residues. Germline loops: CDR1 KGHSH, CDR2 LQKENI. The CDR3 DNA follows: TGTGCCAGCTCACCACCCGGACAGGGGGGAGAAAAACTGTTTTTT. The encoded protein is CASSPPGQGGEKLFF. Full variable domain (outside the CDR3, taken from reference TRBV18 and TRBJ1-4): NAGVMQNPRHLVRRRGQEARLRCSPMKGHSHVYWYRQLPEEGLKFMVYLQKENIIDESGMPKERFSAEFPKEGPSILRIQQVVRGDSAAYFCASSPPGQGGEKLFFGSGTQLSVL.

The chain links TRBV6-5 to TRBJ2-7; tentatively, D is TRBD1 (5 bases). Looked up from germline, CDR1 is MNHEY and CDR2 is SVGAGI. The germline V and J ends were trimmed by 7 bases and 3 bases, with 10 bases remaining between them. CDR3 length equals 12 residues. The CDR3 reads CASKGSNYEQYF. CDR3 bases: TGTGCCAGCAAGGGGTCCAACTACGAGCAGTACTTC.

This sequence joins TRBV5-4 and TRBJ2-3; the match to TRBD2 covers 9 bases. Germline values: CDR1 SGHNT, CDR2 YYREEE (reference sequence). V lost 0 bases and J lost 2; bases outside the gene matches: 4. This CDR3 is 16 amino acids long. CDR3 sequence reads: CASSLVLAGTTDTQYF. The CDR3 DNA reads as TGTGCCAGCAGCTTGGTCCTAGCGGGAACCACAGATACGCAGTATTTT.

The CDR3 spells CASSESFVGQGGAGHSGANVLTF. Written as DNA, the CDR3 is TGTGCCAGCAGTGAAAGTTTTGTAGGCCAGGGAGGAGCTGGGCACTCTGGGGCCAACGTCCTGACTTTC. This rearrangement joins TRBV2 to TRBJ2-6; TRBD2 might be the D (6 bases). This CDR3 comprises 23 residues. V lost 2 bases and J lost 0, with 29 bases in between. Germline V lookup: CDR1 SNHLY, CDR2 FYNNEI.